This TCR beta chain was sequenced in a study of CD8 T cells in Susac syndrome (dated by TCRdb to the late 2010s). Regarding the study in general: Among the sequenced Susac syndrome patients, five or six had clinically active disease and roughly eight were in clinical remission. The study used repertoire sequencing to test whether antigen drove CD8+ T cell activation and differentiation in Susac syndrome. At blood withdrawal, Susac syndrome patients were either therapy-naive, taking corticosteroids (in some cases with IVIg as well), or taking IVIg alone. General findings and caveats noted by the study authors: The CD4+ T cell repertoire of patients with Susac syndrome showed no detectable clonal expansion. The number of individuals in the TCR sequencing and HLA analysis was acknowledged as relatively small.

As to this clonotype: What antigen it recognizes has not been identified. Base qualities are missing; no much larger clone stands one base away.

High-throughput TCR beta sequencing profiled peripheral blood CD8+ and CD4+ T cells from healthy donors, Susac syndrome patients and multiple sclerosis patients. Susac syndrome patients met recently defined diagnostic criteria for definite or probable disease. Bulk CD8+ and CD4+ T cells were purified magnetically by negative isolation, whereas CD8+ TEMRA cells were enriched by FACS. Blood was collected in EDTA tubes and processed within 24 hours, with PBMCs isolated through density gradient centrifugation. PBMCs intended for TCR sequencing were cryopreserved in liquid nitrogen and thawed later in a water bath at 37 degrees C. The sorted or isolated CD4+, CD8+ and CD8+ TEMRA cells reached a purity of at least 90%. CDR1 and CDR2, per the germline V gene (reference sequence), are DFQATT and SNEGSKA. From cysteine to phenylalanine, the CDR3 is 13 amino acids long. The retained sequence is limited to the CDR3, 39 bases, with the frame set at the first base. Compared with germline, V lacks 3 bases and J lacks 12 bases; bases without a gene match: 11.

RNA was extracted using the RNeasy kit, and roughly 0.5 to 1 microgram was reverse transcribed with random hexamers. TCR beta CDR3 regions were amplified with the immunoSEQ multiplex PCR assay covering 54 Vbeta and 13 Jbeta segments. Bias from PCR amplification was corrected by using a synthetic template baseline for primer optimization and for computational correction. In the source study's methods: Reads were annotated to V, D and J genes per IMGT and analyzed with immunoSEQ Analyzer, keeping only productive sequences. Clonality was calculated as one minus the Shannon entropy normalized by log2 of the number of productive unique sequences. For each patient and control, public and private clones were evaluated among the 100 most prevalent clones. Clones were defined as Susac-specific when absent from the healthy and MS cohorts, from roughly 1,000 published viral clones and from other ImmuneACCESS disease sequences. TCRdb handled the public reads itself, with Q25 trimming in fastp and clone calling in MiXCR, and kept productive beta chains. CDR3 protein sequences are deduplicated, and each keeps its most common genes and DNA. These V and J calls rely on TCRdb rather than the paper's analysis. The sample includes roughly 220,000 distinct CDR3 sequences, with 94% observed a single time. The ten largest clones represent around 0.15% of the sample.

The sample taken for sequencing was CD4+ T cells from PBMCs. The chain is assembled from TRBV20-1 and TRBJ2-1, with 7 bases matching TRBD1. This receptor was taken from a human donor with Susac syndrome. The sequenced DNA: TGCAGTGCTAGTAAACAGGGGTTCAACTGGCAGTTCTTC. Its translation reads: CSASKQGFNWQFF.